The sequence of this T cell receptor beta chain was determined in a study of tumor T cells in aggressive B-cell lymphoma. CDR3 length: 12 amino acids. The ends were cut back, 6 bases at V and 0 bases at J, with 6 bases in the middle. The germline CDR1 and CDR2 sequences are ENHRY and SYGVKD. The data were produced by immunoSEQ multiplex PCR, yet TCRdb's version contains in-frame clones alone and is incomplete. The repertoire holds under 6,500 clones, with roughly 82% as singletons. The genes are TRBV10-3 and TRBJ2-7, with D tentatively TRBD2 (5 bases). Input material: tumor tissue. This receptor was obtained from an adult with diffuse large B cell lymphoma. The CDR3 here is CAISRDSYEQYF. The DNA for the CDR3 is TGTGCCATCAGCCGGGACTCCTACGAGCAGTACTTC.